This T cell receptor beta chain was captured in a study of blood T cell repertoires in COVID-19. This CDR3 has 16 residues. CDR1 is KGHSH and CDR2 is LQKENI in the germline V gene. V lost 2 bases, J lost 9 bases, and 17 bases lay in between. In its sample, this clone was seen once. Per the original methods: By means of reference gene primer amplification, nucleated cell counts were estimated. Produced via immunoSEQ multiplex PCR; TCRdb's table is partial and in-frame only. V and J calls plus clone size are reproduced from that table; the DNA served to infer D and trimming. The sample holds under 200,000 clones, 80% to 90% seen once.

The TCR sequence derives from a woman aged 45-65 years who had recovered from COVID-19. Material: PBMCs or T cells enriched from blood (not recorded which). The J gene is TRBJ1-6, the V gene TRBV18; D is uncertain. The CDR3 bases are TGTGCCAGCTCACCAACCCGGGAGCCCTCAATTTCACCCCTCCACTTT. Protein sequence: CASSPTREPSISPLHF.